The TCR beta chain described here comes from a study of molecular identifiers for immune sequencing clone quantification. TCRdb analysed the PCR reads with MiXCR anew, one entry per CDR3 protein. The repertoire holds about 97,000 distinct CDR3 sequences, about 24% seen once, with more than 0.8% in the top ten. CDR1 and CDR2 from the germline V gene are DFQATT and SNEGSKA (reference sequence). Unmatched junction bases numbered 10, after V lost 1 base and J lost 2 bases. The CDR3 contains 18 residues. Sequenced: naive CD8+ T cells from blood, with Jurkat cell RNA spiked in. The subset is: FACS-sorted CD8+CD4-CCR7+CD45RA+ naive T cells. The chain has TRBV20-1 and TRBJ2-3, with 12 bases fitting TRBD2. The sequence was collected from a human donor in good health. Some libraries in this study had Jurkat cell RNA spiked in. DNA for the CDR3: TGCAGTGCTAGAGGCCGGACTAGCGGGGAGACAAACACAGATACGCAGTATTTT. This sequence encodes CSARGRTSGETNTDTQYF.